The 28 T cell receptor beta chains given below trace back to one sample, sequenced in a study of PD-L1 blockade in urothelial cancer. Produced via immunoSEQ multiplex PCR; TCRdb's table is partial and in-frame only. Of approximately 46,000 clones in the sample, 81% were seen once. Sequenced here: PBMCs, sampled around atezolizumab (anti-PD-L1) treatment. The receptors stem from a man in his 70s with urothelial cancer.

The chain is built from TRBV11-3 and TRBJ2-7; D remains ambiguous. V was trimmed by 1 base and J by 5 bases, leaving 15 bases between them. Germline V lookup: CDR1 SGHNT, CDR2 YENEEA. This CDR3 is 15 amino acids long. The CDR3 is CASSLGAEQRHEQYF. The CDR3, as DNA: TGTGCCAGCAGCTTAGGTGCTGAGCAGAGGCACGAGCAGTACTTC.

A few counts support this clone. This specimen includes other DNA sequences encoding the same CDR3. The chain has TRBV4-1 and TRBJ1-4; 7 bases align to TRBD1. Trimming removed 3 bases from V and 0 bases from J; junction bases left unmatched: 4. CDR1 MGHRA and CDR2 YSYEKL come from the germline V gene. The CDR3 consists of 16 residues. CDR3 residues: CASSQDQGATNEKLFF. In DNA, the CDR3 is TGCGCCAGCAGCCAGGATCAGGGGGCAACTAATGAAAAACTGTTTTTT.

This clone has only one observation. DNA of the CDR3: TGCGCCAGCAGCCCGGGACAGGACCAAGGTACGCAGTATTTT. Translating gives CASSPGQDQGTQYF. The chain joins TRBV5-1 to TRBJ2-3; 8 bases agree with TRBD1. Germline V CDR1 and CDR2: SGHRS, YFSETQ. V shed 4 bases and J 8 bases; nucleotides not matched to a gene: 9. The CDR3 totals 14 residues.

The V call is TRBV14, the J call TRBJ2-7; D gene ambiguous. Trimming took 2 bases from V and 2 from J, leaving 7 bases between them. CDR1 is SGHDN, CDR2 FVKESK, per germline. The CDR3 is made up of 13 amino acids. The CDR3 is CASSQIRAYEQYF. CDR3 bases: TGTGCCAGCAGCCAAATCCGGGCCTACGAGCAGTACTTC. The full variable domain, with the rest looked up from reference TRBV14 and TRBJ2-7, is EAGVTQFPSHSVIEKGQTVTLRCDPISGHDNLYWYRRVMGKEIKFLLHFVKESKQDESGMPNNRFLAERTGGTYSTLKVQPAELEDSGVYFCASSQIRAYEQYFGPGTRLTVT.

Here the CDR3 reads CASSPQGQGTSGYTF. CDR3 coding DNA: TGTGCCAGCAGCCCCCAGGGGCAGGGTACATCGGGCTACACCTTC. The chain carries TRBV5-4 and TRBJ1-2; a possible D gene is TRBD1 (6 bases). The germline V and J ends were trimmed by 4 bases and 8 bases, with 21 bases remaining between them. This CDR3 has 15 residues. Germline V gene data show CDR1 as SGHNT and CDR2 as YYREEE (reference sequence).

The rearrangement links TRBV19 to TRBJ1-6; D remains ambiguous. The V end lost 4 bases, the J end lost 5 bases, and 12 bases lay between the germline ends. The CDR3 covers 15 residues. Germline lookup yields CDR1 LNHDA and CDR2 SQIVND (reference sequence). For the CDR3, the DNA is TGTGCCAGTAGTACCCACCAGGCAGATAATTCACCCCTCCACTTT. Amino acids: CASSTHQADNSPLHF.

The V and J genes are TRBV4-2 and TRBJ1-4; 7 nucleotides agree with TRBD1. Trimming took 1 base from V and 6 from J; bases not matched to a gene: 5. This CDR3 contains 15 residues. CDR1 and CDR2 (germline): LGHNA, YNFKEQ. The CDR3 coding sequence is TGTGCCAGCAGCCAAGGCGACAGGGATGATGAAAAACTGTTTTTT. Translated: CASSQGDRDDEKLFF.

This clone has more than one count but fewer than ten. The chain is built from TRBV19 and TRBJ2-3; 10 bases fit TRBD2. With V trimmed by 3 bases and J by 4 bases, 10 bases remained unmatched. The CDR3 runs to 17 residues. Germline V gene sequence: CDR1 LNHDA, CDR2 SQIVND (reference sequence). In DNA form, the CDR3 reads TGTGCCAGTAGTATCCCGACTAGCGGGCCGACCTCAGATACGCAGTATTTT. It encodes CASSIPTSGPTSDTQYF.

The chain carries TRBV7-2 and TRBJ1-5; D call uncertain. The CDR3 covers 13 residues. Trimming shortened V by 5 bases and J by 5 bases, and 10 bases separated the two germline ends. Germline V gives CDR1 SGHTA, CDR2 FQGNSA. The CDR3 loop reads CASSIGGDQPQHF. In DNA, the CDR3 is TGTGCCAGCAGCATCGGCGGGGATCAGCCCCAGCATTTT.

This chain connects TRBV4-3 to TRBJ2-7; tentative D call: TRBD1 (6 bases). The length of the CDR3 is 15 residues. V was cut by 3 bases and J by 3 bases, with 15 bases left in between. Germline assignment: CDR1 LGHNA and CDR2 YSLEER. The CDR3 DNA reads TGCGCCAGCAGCCAGTTAGGACGGACAGACTACGAGCAGTACTTC. Translation: CASSQLGRTDYEQYF.

The chain links TRBV4-1 to TRBJ2-7; 10 bases agree with TRBD1. Looked up from germline, CDR1 is MGHRA and CDR2 is YSYEKL. This CDR3 is built from 14 residues. The V and J ends lost 0 bases and 5 bases, in that order; junction bases with no gene match: 1. In nucleotides, the CDR3 is TGCGCCAGCAGCCAAGAGGACAGGGGGGACGAGCAGTACTTC. Amino acid sequence: CASSQEDRGDEQYF.

This clone was counted between two and nine times. The rearrangement links TRBV5-6 to TRBJ1-1; D is perhaps TRBD1 (5 bases). Per germline, CDR1 SGHDT and CDR2 YYEEEE. V was cut by 3 bases and J by 1 base, with 10 bases left in between. There are 14 residues in the CDR3. The CDR3 loop reads CASSYTTGNTEAFF. In DNA, the CDR3 is TGTGCCAGCAGCTACACTACAGGGAACACTGAAGCTTTCTTT.

The chain is built from TRBV14 and TRBJ2-2; TRBD1 aligns across 7 bases. The CDR3 sequence is 14 residues long. The V gene's germline CDR1 is SGHDN and CDR2 FVKESK. V shed 3 bases and J 6 bases; nucleotides not matched to a gene: 4. DNA for the CDR3: TGTGCCAGCAGCCAGTACCAGGGGGCCGGGGAGCTGTTTTTT. Protein sequence: CASSQYQGAGELFF.

The rearrangement joins TRBV11-3 to TRBJ2-3; 10 nucleotides align to TRBD2. Germline V gives CDR1 SGHNT, CDR2 YENEEA. After removal of 6 bases from V and 0 bases from J, the junction contained 18 bases not matched to a gene. This CDR3 comprises 20 residues. Written as DNA, the CDR3 is TGTGCCAGCAGGTCAGCCCCACCTACTAGCGGGGTATCCAGCACAGATACGCAGTATTTT. Its translation is CASRSAPPTSGVSSTDTQYF.

This chain connects TRBV4-3 to TRBJ2-2; TRBD2 aligns across 10 bases. The germline CDR1 and CDR2 sequences are LGHNA and YSLEER. Trimming at V came to 0 bases and at J to 5 bases, leaving 6 bases not matched to a gene. This CDR3 has 17 amino acids. In nucleotides, the CDR3 is TGCGCCAGCAGCCAAGAGGCTAGCGGGAGTGATACCGGGGAGCTGTTTTTT. Translated: CASSQEASGSDTGELFF.

The chain recombines TRBV2 with TRBJ2-6; TRBD2 might be the D (7 bases). The CDR3 covers 18 residues. Trimming cost V 6 bases and J 1 base, with 19 bases left between them. Germline CDR1 reads SNHLY; CDR2 reads FYNNEI. The CDR3 loop reads CASSLDPGGASGANVLTF. DNA for the CDR3: TGTGCCAGCAGCCTCGACCCGGGGGGCGCTTCTGGGGCCAACGTCCTGACTTTC. The full variable domain, completed using reference TRBV2 and TRBJ2-6, is EPEVTQTPSHQVTQMGQEVILRCVPISNHLYFYWYRQILGQKVEFLVSFYNNEISEKSEIFDDQFSVERPDGSNFTLKIRSTKLEDSAMYFCASSLDPGGASGANVLTFGAGSRLTVL.

The gene calls are TRBV9 and TRBJ2-2, with a possible D match to TRBD1 (6 bases). This CDR3 comprises 17 residues. V shed 0 bases and J shed 2 bases, with 14 bases lying between them. Germline V lookup: CDR1 SGDLS, CDR2 YYNGEE. CDR3 sequence reads: CASSVGASGANTGELFF. CDR3 sequence (DNA): TGTGCCAGCAGCGTAGGGGCGTCAGGGGCCAACACCGGGGAGCTGTTTTTT.

This sequence joins TRBV10-3 and TRBJ1-2; TRBD1 agrees at 9 bases. The germline CDR1 and CDR2 sequences are ENHRY and SYGVKD. V lost 7 bases and J lost 5; bases outside the gene matches: 20. The CDR3 spans 18 residues. The CDR3 reads CAITVFPGQGGGLYGYTF. In nucleotides, the CDR3 is TGTGCCATCACCGTCTTTCCGGGACAGGGAGGGGGACTGTATGGCTACACCTTC.

The J gene is TRBJ2-7, the V gene TRBV25-1; 9 nucleotides agree with TRBD1. The length of the CDR3 is 14 residues. The V and J ends lost 6 bases and 1 base, in that order; junction bases with no gene match: 4. Looked up from germline, CDR1 is MGHDK and CDR2 is SYGVNS. CDR3 in amino acids: CASRAGQGSYEQYF. The DNA for the CDR3 is TGTGCCAGCAGGGCGGGACAGGGATCCTACGAGCAGTACTTC.

The chain employs TRBV5-1 and TRBJ2-1; 9 positions match TRBD2. CDR3 length: 15 amino acids. The germline CDR1 and CDR2 sequences are SGHRS and YFSETQ. The ends lost 1 base at V and 8 bases at J; junction bases unmatched: 7. CDR3 in DNA: TGCGCCAGCAGCTTGATCGCGGGAGGGGGGGATGAGCAGTTCTTC. Translated, it gives CASSLIAGGGDEQFF.

The V and J genes are TRBV29-1 and TRBJ1-1, with TRBD1 matching over 7 bases. V was clipped by 6 bases and J by 4 bases; unmatched bases: 5. The germline gives CDR1 SQVTM, CDR2 ANQGSEA. The CDR3 extends over 12 amino acids. DNA of the CDR3: TGCAGCGTGAAGACAGGGATCACTGAAGCTTTCTTT. Translation gives CSVKTGITEAFF.

This chain joins TRBV5-4 and TRBJ1-1, with D perhaps TRBD1 (6 bases). The CDR3 spans 18 residues. Germline values: CDR1 SGHNT, CDR2 YYREEE (reference sequence). The V end was cut by 5 bases, the J end by 3 bases, with 26 bases between. The CDR3 coding sequence is TGTGCCAGCAGTTTAACGGGACACCCTTTTTTGAGTGACACTGAAGCTTTCTTT. Its translation: CASSLTGHPFLSDTEAFF.

This clone was recorded only once. The rearrangement uses TRBV5-1 and TRBJ2-3, with 9 bases lining up with TRBD1. The length of the CDR3 is 12 residues. Germline lookup yields CDR1 SGHRS and CDR2 YFSETQ. V shed 4 bases, J shed 14 bases, and the junction held 8 bases outside the gene matches. The chain's CDR3 is CASSPRQGDLYF. In DNA form, the CDR3 reads TGCGCCAGCAGCCCCCGACAGGGGGATCTGTATTTT.

The CDR3 DNA reads as TGTGCCTGGAGTCCCCTACGGCAGGGCTATGGCTACACCTTC. Protein: CAWSPLRQGYGYTF. This chain uses TRBV30 with TRBJ1-2; possible D gene TRBD1, 5 bases. Trimming cost V 2 bases and J 4 bases, with 14 bases left between them. CDR3 size: 14 residues. Looked up from germline, CDR1 is GTSNPN and CDR2 is SVGIG (reference sequence).

This clone appeared a few times. V gene TRBV2 combines with J gene TRBJ1-1; TRBD1 aligns across 9 bases. The CDR3 is 15 amino acids. Germline lookup yields CDR1 SNHLY and CDR2 FYNNEI. Trimming took 6 bases from V and 3 from J; bases not matched to a gene: 8. CDR3 sequence (DNA): TGTGCCAGCAGGGGGGACAGGGCTGGGGACACTGAAGCTTTCTTT. This codes for CASRGDRAGDTEAFF.

The chain carries TRBV11-2 and TRBJ2-2; 16 nucleotides align to TRBD2. V shed 5 bases, J shed 4 bases, and the junction held 1 base outside the gene matches. The germline V gene has CDR1 SGHAT and CDR2 FQNNGV. The CDR3 covers 16 residues. Written as DNA, the CDR3 is TGTGCCAGCAGCGGGACTAGCGGGAGGGCCACCGGGGAGCTGTTTTTT. Translating gives CASSGTSGRATGELFF.

The J gene is TRBJ1-2, the V gene TRBV27; 8 nucleotides agree with TRBD1. CDR3 size: 15 residues. In germline, CDR1 is MNHEY, CDR2 SMNVEV (reference sequence). V was clipped by 6 bases and J by 5 bases; unmatched bases: 11. The CDR3 region has the DNA TGTGCCAGCAGCCTTTCAGGGGGCGCAGGTTATGGCTACACCTTC. It yields the protein CASSLSGGAGYGYTF.

This clone came up once. The rearrangement joins TRBV6-1 to TRBJ2-3, with a tentative D call TRBD1 (6 bases). Trimming removed 2 bases from V and 1 base from J, with 13 bases in between. This CDR3 spans 16 amino acids. The germline gives CDR1 MNHNS, CDR2 SASEGT. The CDR3 is CASSENRVWGTDTQYF. The DNA of the CDR3 is TGTGCCAGCAGTGAAAACAGGGTTTGGGGCACAGATACGCAGTATTTT.